This TCR beta chain was documented in a study of blood T cell repertoires in COVID-19. Turning to the study itself: COVID-19 samples, acute and convalescent, were from the United States, Italy and Spain. The cDNA or gDNA used as material had been derived from T cells, B-cell-depleted T cells, or PBMCs.

Study processing details: By means of reference gene primer amplification, nucleated cell counts were estimated. This table comes from immunoSEQ multiplex PCR, and its TCRdb copy is limited to in-frame clones, with some not included. V, J and clone size derive from that table, while D and trimming were established from the DNA sequence. The table records over 50,000 clones, 75% to 90% of them present only once. Germline values: CDR1 SGHDN, CDR2 FVKESK. V was cut by 0 bases and J by 2 bases, with 12 bases left in between. The CDR3 runs to 16 residues. Source material: peripheral blood. This TCR was recovered from a human donor in a cohort sampled during active COVID-19. This chain connects TRBV14 to TRBJ2-3; D is possibly TRBD1 (5 bases). CDR3 protein: CASSQDQGLYTDTQYF. CDR3 sequence (DNA): TGTGCCAGCAGCCAAGATCAGGGTCTGTACACAGATACGCAGTATTTT.